This entry features one T cell receptor beta chain sequence. Its antigen is currently unknown. This CDR3 region has 15 residues. V dropped 3 bases and J dropped 8 bases, with 18 bases sitting between them. This entry comes from a study of T cells in Graves' hyperthyroidism and ophthalmopathy. Findings and caveats of the study: The model's output predicted ophthalmopathy at a median of approximately 6.5 months prior to onset.

The patients, who ranged from 18 to 65 in age, presented with newly diagnosed hyperthyroidism lasting under 2 months. Any patient presenting with uncontrolled infection, other autoimmune disease, pregnancy or lactation was left out. Amplified TCR beta CDR3 regions derived from RNA transcripts. The TCR CDR3 first-round RT-PCR relied on the HTBI primer set. TCRdb reanalysed the multiplex PCR reads using MiXCR and keeps one entry per CDR3 protein. The sample has 550,000 to 800,000 distinct CDR3 sequences, approximately 16% seen once. Material for sequencing was blood. V is TRBV12-3 or TRBV12-4 and J is TRBJ2-3, with no clear D. The sequence came from a man between 18 and 29 years old with Graves' hyperthyroidism. DNA of the CDR3: TGTGCCAGCAGTTTGCAGGCCTCACCGAAGGGTACGCAGTATTTT. It specifies CASSLQASPKGTQYF.